The clone carrying this TCR beta chain has just one count. This same CDR3 is encoded by further DNA sequences in the sample. Time point indicated: peripheral blood 6 weeks after treatment start. Peripheral blood mononuclear cells were collected from every patient before and during treatment, yielding between 1 and 8 samples per patient. Germline values: CDR1 MNHEY, CDR2 SVGAGI. CDR3 length: 13 amino acids. The V segment lost 5 bases and the J segment 2 bases; nucleotides outside the gene matches: 2. The data originate from a study of PD-L1 blockade in urothelial cancer. At the level of the study: About nine tenths of the roughly 30 patients were men whose urothelial cancer was bladder-origin. Samples of blood were analyzed 3 weeks (second dose) and 6 weeks after treatment start. Blood-derived samples held a median around 140,000 T cells.

Here immunoSEQ multiplex PCR was the method, and the copy in TCRdb shows in-frame clones only, minus some. The data hold 40,000 to 45,000 clones, with roughly 84% observed a single time. The chain couples TRBV6-5 to TRBJ1-2; 7 positions match TRBD1. The clonotype comes from an older man with urothelial cancer. This specimen consisted of PBMCs, obtained around atezolizumab (anti-PD-L1) treatment. Here the CDR3 reads CASSRTGNYGYTF. The CDR3 coding sequence is TGTGCCAGCAGTCGGACAGGCAACTATGGCTACACCTTC.